Listed here are 21 T cell receptor beta chains from one sample, sequenced in a study of blood T cell repertoires in COVID-19. Produced via immunoSEQ multiplex PCR; TCRdb's table is partial and in-frame only. Of 120,000 or so clones in the sample, about 83% were seen once. Input material: peripheral blood. Receptors were obtained from a man in his 60s with acute or convalescent COVID-19.

This chain links TRBV5-5 with TRBJ1-1; possible D gene TRBD1, 5 bases. V was clipped by 6 bases and J by 4 bases, with 16 bases between them. Germline lookup yields CDR1 SGHKS and CDR2 YYEKEE (reference sequence). CDR3 size: 14 residues. CDR3 sequence (DNA): TGTGCCAGCATCCAGGGTTTGGGGGGCACTGAAGCTTTCTTT. Residues: CASIQGLGGTEAFF. The variable domain in full, completed from reference TRBV5-5 and TRBJ1-1, reads DAGVTQSPTHLIKTRGQQVTLRCSPISGHKSVSWYQQVLGQGPQFIFQYYEKEERGRGNFPDRFSARQFPNYSSELNVNALLLGDSALYLCASIQGLGGTEAFFGQGTRLTVV.

The CDR3 reads CASISSGRAFNGELFF. The CDR3 DNA reads as TGTGCCAGCATTTCTAGCGGGAGGGCCTTTAACGGGGAGCTGTTTTTT. V is TRBV7-9 and J is TRBJ2-2; TRBD2 agrees at 12 bases. The CDR3 has 16 residues. V shed 7 bases, J shed 7 bases, and the junction held 10 bases outside the gene matches. Germline V gene sequence: CDR1 SEHNR, CDR2 FQNEAQ (reference sequence).

The chain carries TRBV5-4 and TRBJ2-7, with 8 bases aligning to TRBD2. The length of the CDR3 is 14 residues. J gave up 0 bases and V 6 bases, and 5 bases lay outside the gene matches. CDR1 SGHNT and CDR2 YYREEE come from the germline V gene (reference sequence). The CDR3 region is CASTPGGVSYEQYF. The CDR3 bases are TGTGCCAGCACCCCCGGGGGGGTCTCCTACGAGCAGTACTTC.

The genes are TRBV5-6 and TRBJ2-5, with 9 bases fitting TRBD2. J gave up 3 bases and V 4 bases, and 7 bases lay outside the gene matches. The CDR3 loop spans 15 amino acids. In germline, CDR1 is SGHDT, CDR2 YYEEEE. CDR3 amino acids: CASSRTLAGEETQYF. CDR3 DNA sequence: TGTGCCAGCAGCAGGACTTTAGCGGGAGAAGAGACCCAGTACTTC.

This clone was recorded a few times. The genes are TRBV24-1 and TRBJ2-2; tentatively, D is TRBD1 (7 bases). There are 14 residues in the CDR3. Deletions cut 6 bases from V and 7 bases from J, with 14 bases between. Per germline, CDR1 KGHDR and CDR2 SFDVKD. The CDR3 loop reads CATSNPGGHGELFF. The CDR3 region has the DNA TGTGCCACCAGTAATCCAGGGGGGCACGGGGAGCTGTTTTTT.

The sample holds a few counts of this clone. The V call is TRBV4-3, the J call TRBJ2-7, with 10 bases fitting TRBD2. The CDR3 has 16 residues. The germline gives CDR1 LGHNA, CDR2 YSLEER. V lost 0 bases, J lost 2 bases, and 4 bases stayed unmatched. The CDR3 here is CASSQDWLAGAYEQYF. In DNA, the CDR3 is TGCGCCAGCAGCCAAGATTGGCTAGCGGGGGCCTACGAGCAGTACTTC.

The CDR3 spells CASSAGNLANEKLFF. The CDR3 DNA is TGTGCCAGCAGCGCAGGGAATTTGGCTAATGAAAAACTGTTTTTT. The chain has TRBV9 and TRBJ1-4; weak D call: TRBD1 (5 bases). The CDR3 sequence is 15 residues long. CDR1 and CDR2 from the germline V gene are SGDLS and YYNGEE. Deletions cut 3 bases from V and 3 bases from J, with 12 bases between.

The chain uses TRBV18 and TRBJ2-7; D unresolved. Trimming took 5 bases from V and 6 from J, leaving 14 bases between them. The CDR3 loop spans 13 amino acids. From germline, CDR1 is KGHSH and CDR2 LQKENI. The CDR3 loop reads CASSDQRQAEQYF. For the CDR3, the DNA is TGTGCCAGCTCAGATCAGCGCCAAGCCGAGCAGTACTTC.

The genes are TRBV7-3 and TRBJ2-1, with TRBD2 identical over 12 bases. The CDR3 is 15 residues long. Germline V lookup: CDR1 SGHTA, CDR2 FQGTGA. Trimming cost V 5 bases and J 13 bases; bases outside gene matches: 12. This CDR3 reads CASSPERLAGGPQFF. The CDR3 DNA is TGTGCCAGCAGCCCTGAGCGGCTAGCGGGAGGGCCTCAGTTCTTC.

The CDR3 DNA is TGCAGCGTCGCCGGACAGGGCTGGGGGGAGACCCAGTACTTC. This sequence encodes CSVAGQGWGETQYF. The chain is built from TRBV29-1 and TRBJ2-5; TRBD1 agrees at 8 bases. CDR3 length: 14 amino acids. In germline, CDR1 is SQVTM, CDR2 ANQGSEA. With 6 bases clipped from V and 5 bases from J, the junction kept 11 bases outside the gene matches.

The chain joins TRBV9 to TRBJ2-6, with D possibly matching TRBD2 (5 bases). The CDR3 contains 16 residues. V gave up 3 bases and J gave up 2 bases, with 12 bases separating them. Germline V gene sequence: CDR1 SGDLS, CDR2 YYNGEE. CDR3 in amino acids: CASSAPQRAGANVLTF. The CDR3 DNA reads as TGTGCCAGCAGCGCCCCCCAGAGGGCTGGGGCCAACGTCCTGACTTTC.

V gene TRBV7-2 combines with J gene TRBJ2-1; 8 positions agree with TRBD2. The germline V gene encodes CDR1 SGHTA and CDR2 FQGNSA. This CDR3 is built from 15 residues. J lost 1 base, V lost 6 bases, and 5 bases had no gene match. CDR3 loop: CASRGLGPSYNEQFF. The DNA for the CDR3 is TGTGCCAGCAGGGGACTAGGTCCTTCCTACAATGAGCAGTTCTTC.

The V gene is TRBV19, the J gene TRBJ2-7; TRBD1 is a possible D gene (5 bases). Germline V gene data show CDR1 as LNHDA and CDR2 as SQIVND (reference sequence). With 1 base removed from V and 3 bases from J, the gap between germline ends came to 7 bases. This CDR3 comprises 13 residues. CDR3: CASSIGTGYEQYF. As DNA, the CDR3 is TGTGCCAGTAGTATAGGTACAGGCTACGAGCAGTACTTC.

This sequence joins TRBV30 and TRBJ2-1; D is ambiguous. V was cut by 5 bases and J by 7 bases, with 21 bases left in between. Germline V lookup: CDR1 GTSNPN, CDR2 SVGIG (reference sequence). This CDR3 is built from 15 residues. The CDR3 region is CAWAFDPDWLNEQFF. CDR3 nucleotides: TGTGCCTGGGCCTTTGACCCCGACTGGTTGAATGAGCAGTTCTTC.

This clone came up once. The chain combines TRBV12-3 or TRBV12-4 with TRBJ2-2, with 8 bases aligning to TRBD1. Trimming at V came to 11 bases and at J to 7 bases, leaving 9 bases not matched to a gene. CDR3 length: 13 amino acids. The CDR3 loop reads CASQTGEGGELFF. The CDR3 bases are TGTGCCTCCCAGACAGGGGAAGGCGGGGAGCTGTTTTTT.

The rearrangement joins TRBV25-1 to TRBJ1-5; maybe TRBD1 (5 bases). Per germline, CDR1 MGHDK and CDR2 SYGVNS. V lost 5 bases and J lost 4, with 9 bases in between. This CDR3 is built from 13 residues. The CDR3 DNA is TGTGCCAGCAGTACAGACAGTAATCAGCCCCAGCATTTT. Its protein product is CASSTDSNQPQHF.

The CDR3 region has the DNA TGTGCCTGGGAGAGGACAGGGCTTAATGAAAAACTGTTTTTT. Translated: CAWERTGLNEKLFF. The chain links TRBV30 to TRBJ1-4; 8 bases are a match to TRBD1. V was pared by 5 bases and J by 4 bases, with 6 bases of the junction left unmatched. CDR3 length: 14 residues. The V gene's germline CDR1 is GTSNPN and CDR2 SVGIG (reference sequence).

The chain links TRBV5-1 to TRBJ2-5; 12 bases line up with TRBD1. Trimming took 3 bases from V and 5 from J; bases not matched to a gene: 2. This CDR3 region has 14 residues. The V gene's germline CDR1 is SGHRS and CDR2 YFSETQ. The CDR3 sequence is CASSSGTGGETQYF. The CDR3, as DNA: TGCGCCAGCAGCTCCGGGACAGGGGGCGAGACCCAGTACTTC.

The rearrangement joins TRBV19 to TRBJ2-2; D remains unclear. Trimming removed 3 bases at V and 1 base at J, with 6 bases between. CDR3 length: 14 amino acids. Germline V lookup: CDR1 LNHDA, CDR2 SQIVND (reference sequence). CDR3 residues: CASSMSQNTGELFF. DNA of the CDR3: TGTGCCAGTAGTATGTCCCAGAACACCGGGGAGCTGTTTTTT.

The rearrangement joins TRBV11-2 to TRBJ2-7, with TRBD2 identical over 8 bases. The CDR3 loop spans 17 amino acids. The V and J ends lost 1 base and 2 bases, in that order; junction bases with no gene match: 10. Germline V lookup: CDR1 SGHAT, CDR2 FQNNGV. Here the CDR3 reads CASSLGTHSSGPYEQYF. In DNA, the CDR3 is TGTGCCAGCAGCTTAGGGACCCATTCTAGCGGGCCCTACGAGCAGTACTTC.

The rearrangement links TRBV6-1 to TRBJ1-2; D is ambiguous. V was shortened by 2 bases and J by 4 bases, with 17 bases between the two germline ends. The CDR3 has 16 residues. CDR1 is MNHNS, CDR2 SASEGT, per germline. CDR3 in amino acids: CASSEIPRSQAYGYTF. As DNA, the CDR3 is TGTGCCAGCAGTGAAATCCCCAGAAGTCAGGCCTATGGCTACACCTTC.